This T cell receptor beta chain was documented in a study of Graves' ophthalmopathy and Graves' hyperthyroidism. Study outcomes and limitations: The blood repertoire also included most expanded thyroid clonotypes above 0.001 frequency.

The authors amplified TCR beta CDR3 regions from RNA transcripts. First-round RT-PCR used HTBI primers; second-round multiplex PCR followed. MiXCR, run by TCRdb on the multiplex PCR reads, gives a single entry per CDR3 protein. The sample consists of 900,000 to 1,200,000 distinct CDR3 sequences, approximately 35% of them appearing once. The V gene end was trimmed by 0 bases and the J gene end by 3 bases; junction bases not matched to a gene: 14. The CDR3 loop spans 17 amino acids. CDR1 and CDR2 from the germline V gene are DFQATT and SNEGSKA (reference sequence). This clonotype was counted only a few times. Its target is not known.

The genes are TRBV20-1 and TRBJ2-7; TRBD2 matches 7 bases. The sequenced sample consisted of peripheral blood or thyroid tissue (not recorded which). This TCR derives from an adult man with Graves' hyperthyroidism. The CDR3 nucleotides read TGCAGTGCTAGAGATCCCCCCACGGGGGGAGCAAGCTACGAGCAGTACTTC. It translates to CSARDPPTGGASYEQYF.